The 5 T cell receptor beta chains in this list originate from one sample, sequenced in a study of Graves' ophthalmopathy and Graves' hyperthyroidism. Using RNA transcripts, the TCR beta CDR3 regions were amplified. First-round RT-PCR used HTBI primers; second-round multiplex PCR followed. TCRdb independently ran MiXCR on the multiplex PCR reads; one entry per CDR3 protein. The table lists roughly 300,000 distinct CDR3 sequences, 17% of them singletons. The sequenced sample was peripheral blood. Receptors originate from an adult man with Graves' ophthalmopathy.

The rearrangement joins TRBV12-3 or TRBV12-4 to TRBJ1-6; no clear D. The CDR3 has 14 amino acids. Trimming took off 6 bases at V and 5 bases at J, with 11 bases between the two ends. The CDR3 is CASRSGYNNSPLHF. CDR3 bases: TGTGCCAGCAGATCGGGGTATAATAATTCACCCCTCCACTTT.

The chain carries TRBV29-1 and TRBJ1-1, with D unresolved. The CDR3 is 15 amino acids. Germline V lookup: CDR1 SQVTM, CDR2 ANQGSEA. V was trimmed by 0 bases and J by 6 bases, leaving 17 bases between them. CDR3 protein: CSVEDQGMSLPEAFF. The CDR3, as DNA: TGCAGCGTTGAAGACCAAGGGATGAGTCTGCCTGAAGCTTTCTTT.

The chain uses TRBV12-3 or TRBV12-4 and TRBJ1-2, with 7 bases aligning to TRBD1. Unmatched junction bases numbered 6, after V lost 6 bases and J lost 2 bases. CDR3 length: 14 amino acids. In nucleotides, the CDR3 is TGTGCCAGCAGCCCACAGGGGACCAACTATGGCTACACCTTC. Translated, it gives CASSPQGTNYGYTF.

As for this clonotype: A read error is possible here, since a much larger clone lies one base away. The gene calls are TRBV3-1 and TRBJ1-2; TRBD1 is a possible D gene (5 bases). Germline V gene data show CDR1 as LGHDT and CDR2 as YNNKEL (reference sequence). V was shortened by 2 bases and J by 0 bases, with 16 bases between the two germline ends. The CDR3 has 17 residues. The CDR3 loop reads CASSQLLPGDSNYGYTF. In nucleotides, the CDR3 is TGTGCCAGCAGCCAACTGTTGCCCGGGGACTCTAACTATGGCTACACCTTC.

In its sample, this clonotype was seen many times. The chain carries TRBV18 and TRBJ2-5; D is ambiguous. Germline values: CDR1 KGHSH, CDR2 LQKENI. Trimming cost V 8 bases and J 5 bases, with 12 bases left between them. This CDR3 is built from 12 residues. This CDR3 is CASSPPGETQYF. The DNA for the CDR3 is TGTGCCAGCAGCCCGCCGGGTGAGACCCAGTACTTC.